This T cell receptor (beta chain) originates from a study of CD8 T cells in ankylosing spondylitis. Generation of TCR beta libraries employed quantitative 5'-RACE incorporating molecular barcodes. TCRdb analysed the 5' RACE reads with MiXCR anew, one entry per CDR3 protein. The table lists some 130,000 distinct CDR3 sequences, about a sixth of them singletons. Whole-study results and caveats: With a CD8+ phenotype, disease-linked clones were relatively rare in peripheral blood. According to the report, clones linked to the disease were significantly enriched in matched synovial fluid samples taken from ankylosing spondylitis patients. For ankylosing spondylitis blood, a TCR beta motif of seven to nine highly homologous variants appeared characteristic.

There are 14 residues in the CDR3. Trimming took 0 bases from V and 7 from J, leaving 10 bases between them. The germline gives CDR1 SGDLS, CDR2 YYNGEE. About this clonotype: Its antigen remains unknown.

This TCR came from a male donor with ankylosing spondylitis. The chain is built from TRBV9 and TRBJ2-2; D remains ambiguous. Sequencing was carried out using blood, either unsorted or a sorted T cell fraction (not recorded which). In DNA, the CDR3 is TGTGCCAGCAGCGTAGACGGTGGGTTCGGGGAGCTGTTTTTT. This encodes CASSVDGGFGELFF.